The rows below give T cell receptor beta chains drawn from one sample of a study of blood T cells in healthy people across ages. TCRdb passed the 5' RACE reads through MiXCR, listing each CDR3 protein once. The sample shows roughly 800,000 distinct CDR3 sequences, roughly 50% of them seen only once. Sequenced: blood. The receptors originated from a man aged 25 to 45 in good health. The CDR3 runs from the conserved cysteine through the conserved F or W. Each record gives: V gene, clone size, D gene, J gene, CDR3 DNA, CDR3 protein. The D gene is left open where the match is weak. Size tells how often a clone was seen (once, few, many) or the class of an expanded clone, and some rows leave it out.

v_gene: TRBV4-3
abundance: -
d_gene: -
j_gene: TRBJ1-2
CDR3nt: TGCGCCAGCAGCCAAGTTATTGGACAGTTCTATGGCTACACCTTC
CDR3aa: CASSQVIGQFYGYTF

v_gene: TRBV6-2/TRBV6-3
abundance: -
d_gene: TRBD2
j_gene: TRBJ2-3
CDR3nt: TGTGCCAGCAGTTACTCGACTAGCCGGGCTCGCGATACGCAGTATTTT
CDR3aa: CASSYSTSRARDTQYF

v_gene: TRBV6-2/TRBV6-3
abundance: -
d_gene: -
j_gene: TRBJ2-3
CDR3nt: TGTGCCAGCAGCTCTCTAGCCGGAGTGAATACGCAGTATTTT
CDR3aa: CASSSLAGVNTQYF

v_gene: TRBV10-3
abundance: -
d_gene: TRBD2
j_gene: TRBJ2-5
CDR3nt: TGTGCCATCAGTGAACAAGCGGGGGAAGTTGGGACCCAGTACTTC
CDR3aa: CAISEQAGEVGTQYF

v_gene: TRBV28
abundance: -
d_gene: TRBD1
j_gene: TRBJ2-1
CDR3nt: TGTGCCAGCAGTCGGCCTGGGACAGGTATCTATGAGCAGTTCTTC
CDR3aa: CASSRPGTGIYEQFF

v_gene: TRBV7-2
abundance: -
d_gene: TRBD2
j_gene: TRBJ2-1
CDR3nt: TGTGCCAGCAGCTTAGGCGGGAGGTCTAACAATGAGCAGTTCTTC
CDR3aa: CASSLGGRSNNEQFF

v_gene: TRBV14
abundance: -
d_gene: -
j_gene: TRBJ2-7
CDR3nt: TGTGCCAGCAGCCAAGATCCGTCGCCGGGACACGGGTACTTC
CDR3aa: CASSQDPSPGHGYF

v_gene: TRBV7-3
abundance: -
d_gene: -
j_gene: TRBJ2-2
CDR3nt: TGTGCCAGCGAGCAAGACTTTAACACCGGGGAGCTGTTTTTT
CDR3aa: CASEQDFNTGELFF

v_gene: TRBV7-2
abundance: few
d_gene: -
j_gene: TRBJ1-1
CDR3nt: TGTGCCAGCAGCCGACGGACAGTGAACACTGAAGCTTTCTTT
CDR3aa: CASSRRTVNTEAFF

v_gene: TRBV5-1
abundance: -
d_gene: TRBD1
j_gene: TRBJ2-3
CDR3nt: TGCGCCAGCAGCAAGGGGCCGGGACAGATAACTAGCACAGATACGCAGTATTTT
CDR3aa: CASSKGPGQITSTDTQYF

v_gene: TRBV7-2
abundance: -
d_gene: -
j_gene: TRBJ2-3
CDR3nt: TGTGCCAGCAGCTCGGGACATTATAGCACAGATACGCAGTATTTT
CDR3aa: CASSSGHYSTDTQYF

v_gene: TRBV6-6
abundance: -
d_gene: -
j_gene: TRBJ2-5
CDR3nt: TGTGCCAGCAGCGACGGAGGGGTGGGCGTAGAGACCCAGTACTTC
CDR3aa: CASSDGGVGVETQYF

v_gene: TRBV6-1
abundance: few
d_gene: -
j_gene: TRBJ2-7
CDR3nt: TGTGCCAGCAGTGAACAGCACTCCTACGAGCAGTACTTC
CDR3aa: CASSEQHSYEQYF

v_gene: TRBV15
abundance: -
d_gene: -
j_gene: TRBJ2-3
CDR3nt: TGTGCCACCAGCAGGGAGCGGGTAGATACGCAGTATTTT
CDR3aa: CATSRERVDTQYF

v_gene: TRBV3-1
abundance: -
d_gene: -
j_gene: TRBJ2-7
CDR3nt: TGTGCCAGCAGTCGGACCCCATTGGCCTACGAGCAGTACTTC
CDR3aa: CASSRTPLAYEQYF

v_gene: TRBV13
abundance: many
d_gene: -
j_gene: TRBJ2-1
CDR3nt: TGTGCCAGCAGCTTAGGGGGTGGTGGCTCCTACAATGAGCAGTTCTTC
CDR3aa: CASSLGGGGSYNEQFF

v_gene: TRBV10-3
abundance: -
d_gene: -
j_gene: TRBJ2-7
CDR3nt: TGTGCCATCAGTGAGTCTGTGGGTCCTCTCCGGAATTACGAGCAGTACTTC
CDR3aa: CAISESVGPLRNYEQYF

v_gene: TRBV29-1
abundance: -
d_gene: TRBD1
j_gene: TRBJ2-1
CDR3nt: TGCAGCGTTTTTAAATCGGCAGGGAGCGGTCGGGACAGCTCATACAATGAGCAGTTCTTC
CDR3aa: CSVFKSAGSGRDSSYNEQFF

v_gene: TRBV20-1
abundance: few
d_gene: TRBD2
j_gene: TRBJ2-1
CDR3nt: TGCAGTGCTAAGCCCGAGGGACTACCCTACAATGAGCAGTTCTTC
CDR3aa: CSAKPEGLPYNEQFF

v_gene: TRBV28
abundance: few
d_gene: -
j_gene: TRBJ2-3
CDR3nt: TGTGCCAGCAGTTTTGGCCTCGCAGATACGCAGTATTTT
CDR3aa: CASSFGLADTQYF

v_gene: TRBV28
abundance: -
d_gene: -
j_gene: TRBJ2-7
CDR3nt: TGTGCCAGCAGCGAAACGGGAGTAGGATACGAGCAGTACTTC
CDR3aa: CASSETGVGYEQYF

v_gene: TRBV5-1
abundance: -
d_gene: TRBD2
j_gene: TRBJ2-7
CDR3nt: TGCGCCAGCAGCTTGGGACTAGCGGAAAACTACGAGCAGTACTTC
CDR3aa: CASSLGLAENYEQYF

v_gene: TRBV6-5
abundance: many
d_gene: TRBD1
j_gene: TRBJ2-7
CDR3nt: TGTGCCAGCAGCGGACAGGGGGGAAAGGTGCAGTACTTC
CDR3aa: CASSGQGGKVQYF

v_gene: TRBV20-1
abundance: -
d_gene: TRBD1
j_gene: TRBJ2-7
CDR3nt: TGCAGTGCTAGTGGTCGACAGGGCACGGAGCAGTACTTC
CDR3aa: CSASGRQGTEQYF

v_gene: TRBV7-2
abundance: -
d_gene: -
j_gene: TRBJ2-5
CDR3nt: TGTGCCAGCAGCTTAGAAGGAGGTCTCGGGACCCAGTACTTC
CDR3aa: CASSLEGGLGTQYF

v_gene: TRBV27
abundance: few
d_gene: -
j_gene: TRBJ1-6
CDR3nt: TGTGCCAGCAGTTTAGAGTCGACCGAGCGGAGCTCCTATAATTCACCCCTCCACTTT
CDR3aa: CASSLESTERSSYNSPLHF

v_gene: TRBV5-6
abundance: -
d_gene: -
j_gene: TRBJ2-7
CDR3nt: TGTGCCAGCAGGGTCGAAGGAGGACAGTACGAGCAGTACTTC
CDR3aa: CASRVEGGQYEQYF

v_gene: TRBV20-1
abundance: few
d_gene: TRBD2
j_gene: TRBJ2-1
CDR3nt: TGCAGTGCTCGGGGTACTAGCGGACTTAATGAGCAGTTCTTC
CDR3aa: CSARGTSGLNEQFF

v_gene: TRBV6-1
abundance: -
d_gene: TRBD2
j_gene: TRBJ2-1
CDR3nt: TGTGCCAGCAACCCGGGACTAGCGATTTGGGATGAGCAGTTCTTC
CDR3aa: CASNPGLAIWDEQFF

v_gene: TRBV6-1
abundance: few
d_gene: -
j_gene: TRBJ2-7
CDR3nt: TGTGCCAGCAGTGAAGCCCCGGGTCCTGGCTACGAGCAGTACTTC
CDR3aa: CASSEAPGPGYEQYF

v_gene: TRBV13
abundance: -
d_gene: TRBD1
j_gene: TRBJ2-7
CDR3nt: TGTGCCAGCAGCACCACAGGGGTTCGCGAGCAGTACTTC
CDR3aa: CASSTTGVREQYF

v_gene: TRBV20-1
abundance: -
d_gene: TRBD2
j_gene: TRBJ2-1
CDR3nt: TGCAGTGCTAGGGGCTTGGGATCCGGGACTAGTGGGTACAATGAGCAGTTCTTC
CDR3aa: CSARGLGSGTSGYNEQFF

v_gene: TRBV29-1
abundance: -
d_gene: -
j_gene: TRBJ1-5
CDR3nt: TGCAGCGTACGGATAGGAGGAGGAAATCAGCCCCAGCATTTT
CDR3aa: CSVRIGGGNQPQHF

v_gene: TRBV6-5
abundance: -
d_gene: -
j_gene: TRBJ2-7
CDR3nt: TGTGCCAGCAGTTCGACCTGGACACGTCTCGGGCGCGAGCAGTACTTC
CDR3aa: CASSSTWTRLGREQYF

v_gene: TRBV5-1
abundance: -
d_gene: TRBD2
j_gene: TRBJ2-1
CDR3nt: TGCGCCAGCAGCATCCGGGGAGCGGGGGAAAGATTCAATGAGCAGTTCTTC
CDR3aa: CASSIRGAGERFNEQFF

v_gene: TRBV2
abundance: -
d_gene: TRBD2
j_gene: TRBJ2-5
CDR3nt: TGTGCCAGCAGTGAAGGGACTAGGGTTAAGGAGACCCAGTACTTC
CDR3aa: CASSEGTRVKETQYF

v_gene: TRBV3-1
abundance: -
d_gene: -
j_gene: TRBJ2-1
CDR3nt: TGTGCCAGCAGCCAAGACAACGGGTACAATGAGCAGTTCTTC
CDR3aa: CASSQDNGYNEQFF

v_gene: TRBV4-2
abundance: -
d_gene: -
j_gene: TRBJ1-1
CDR3nt: TGTGCCAGCAGCCAAGGACAGCAGATGTCGGTGAACACTGAAGCTTTCTTT
CDR3aa: CASSQGQQMSVNTEAFF

v_gene: TRBV10-3
abundance: few
d_gene: -
j_gene: TRBJ2-3
CDR3nt: TGTGCCATCAGTCTCGGGGCCCCAGATACGCAGTATTTT
CDR3aa: CAISLGAPDTQYF

v_gene: TRBV28
abundance: -
d_gene: TRBD2
j_gene: TRBJ2-7
CDR3nt: TGTGCCAGCAGTTTAATGGTAGCGGGAAGCTCCTACGAGCAGTACTTC
CDR3aa: CASSLMVAGSSYEQYF

v_gene: TRBV6-4
abundance: -
d_gene: TRBD2
j_gene: TRBJ2-3
CDR3nt: TGTGCCAGCAGCGAAGGGACTAGCGGCACAGATACGCAGTATTTT
CDR3aa: CASSEGTSGTDTQYF

v_gene: TRBV19
abundance: -
d_gene: TRBD1
j_gene: TRBJ2-3
CDR3nt: TGTGCCAGTAGCACACGACAGGGGGCCACAGATACGCAGTATTTT
CDR3aa: CASSTRQGATDTQYF

v_gene: TRBV20-1
abundance: -
d_gene: -
j_gene: TRBJ1-4
CDR3nt: TGCAGTGCTAGACCGGGGGAGGGTGGAAAACTGTTTTTT
CDR3aa: CSARPGEGGKLFF

v_gene: TRBV7-9
abundance: once
d_gene: TRBD2
j_gene: TRBJ2-1
CDR3nt: TGTGCCACCGGGACTAGGACTTACAATGAGCAGTTCTTC
CDR3aa: CATGTRTYNEQFF

v_gene: TRBV5-1
abundance: -
d_gene: -
j_gene: TRBJ1-1
CDR3nt: TGCGCCAGCAGCCCAACAGGGATCGAAGCTTTCTTT
CDR3aa: CASSPTGIEAFF

v_gene: TRBV11-2
abundance: -
d_gene: TRBD2
j_gene: TRBJ2-3
CDR3nt: TGTGCCAGCAGCAACCGACTAGCGGGGGCACCCACAGATACGCAGTATTTT
CDR3aa: CASSNRLAGAPTDTQYF

v_gene: TRBV10-3
abundance: -
d_gene: TRBD1
j_gene: TRBJ2-7
CDR3nt: TGTGCCATCACCGACAGGGACAGAGCCTACGAGCAGTACTTC
CDR3aa: CAITDRDRAYEQYF

v_gene: TRBV7-9
abundance: -
d_gene: -
j_gene: TRBJ2-6
CDR3nt: TGTGCCAGTCTTCGCTGGGACTCTGGGGCCAACGTCCTGACTTTC
CDR3aa: CASLRWDSGANVLTF